This TCR beta chain was sequenced during a study of early T cells in non-severe SARS-CoV-2 infection (dated by TCRdb to 2020 to 2022). Turning to the overall study: TCR sequencing used bulk RNA from unsorted whole blood, so alpha and beta chains could not be paired. Study-wide conclusions, independent of this receptor: VDJdb matching was skewed toward anti-spike CD8 responses, so virus-specific expansions were likely underestimated and private and CD4 specificities were missed.

The study was a case-control design nested within a healthcare worker cohort in London, UK, with weekly nasopharyngeal swab PCR tests and blood sampling. Between 23 and 31 March 2020, the week of the UK lockdown, healthcare workers were enrolled and then followed up weekly for as long as 16 weeks. The library was built by means of 5' RACE. Sequenced using a NextSeq 500. To correct for sequencing error and PCR bias, the TCR library protocol tagged individual cDNA molecules with unique molecular identifiers. Sequencing covered both TCR alpha and beta chains, and within each sample the abundances of alpha and beta sequences were tightly co-correlated. Turning to the authors' computational methods: Decombinator V4 was used to annotate TCR sequences for V gene, J gene and CDR3. Expanded TCRs were defined as changing significantly between any two time points under a Poisson model with p below 0.0001. TCR abundances were normalised to the total number of TCRs sequenced per sample and expressed as counts per million. MAIT TCRs were defined by TRAV1-2 paired with TRAJ12, TRAJ20 or TRAJ33, and iNKT TCRs by TRAV10 paired with TRAJ18. VDJdb, accessed 1 November 2021, was searched for CMV, EBV and SARS-CoV-2 annotated TCRs, excluding TCRs annotated for multiple antigens. TCRdb trimmed the raw reads at Q25, called clones with MiXCR and kept productive beta chains. One record per CDR3 amino acid sequence lists the most common genes and DNA. None of the V and J calls come from the authors' own analysis; TCRdb made them. This sample is represented by around 29,000 distinct CDR3 sequences; 5.3% of them were singletons. Around 4.5% of the sample lies in the top ten.

This clonotype came up many times. The antigen it recognizes is unknown. No much larger clonotype is one base removed from it; base qualities were not supplied. Relative to germline, V is missing 4 bases and J is missing 7 bases, with 7 bases of the junction outside any gene match. Per the germline V gene, SGHTA is the CDR1 and FQGNSA is the CDR2. The CDR3 sequence holds 13 residues, the cysteine and phenylalanine included. Here the CDR3 DNA is all that survives: 39 bases in frame from base 1. This clonotype originated in an adult who was a healthcare worker with PCR-confirmed SARS-CoV-2 infection or an uninfected control (not recorded which). The sample taken for sequencing was whole blood. The chain joins TRBV7-2 to TRBJ2-7; the junction holds 7 bases that match TRBD2. CDR3 region: CASSSLLALEQYF. In nucleotide form, the sequence is TGTGCCAGCAGCTCCTTACTAGCGCTGGAGCAGTACTTC.